This T cell receptor (beta chain) was sequenced for a study of blood T cell repertoires in COVID-19. The length of the CDR3 is 15 residues. The germline V gene encodes CDR1 LGHNA and CDR2 YNFKEQ. V lost 0 bases, J lost 5 bases, and 12 bases lay in between. Produced via immunoSEQ multiplex PCR; TCRdb's table is partial and in-frame only. Altogether under 250,000 clones are present, 70% to 90% being singletons, with the ten largest covering more than 10%. V and J are TRBV4-2 and TRBJ2-3; D unresolved. Sample: PBMCs or T cells enriched from blood (not recorded which). The sequence came from a man younger than 40 who had recovered from COVID-19. The CDR3 DNA reads as TGTGCCAGCAGCCAAGAAGAAGCAACCCAAGATACGCAGTATTTT. It encodes CASSQEEATQDTQYF.